These T cell receptor beta chains were read from a single sample in a study of shared clonotypes between healthy human individuals. This table comes from immunoSEQ multiplex PCR, and its TCRdb copy is limited to in-frame clones, with some not included. Of 850,000 to 1,200,000 clones in the sample, roughly 75% were seen once. The sample comprised memory CD4+ T cells sorted from blood. These receptor sequences come from a man aged 18 to 30 in good health. The CDR3 runs from the conserved cysteine through the conserved F or W. The D gene is left open where the match is weak. A clone size is listed for some rows: how often the clone was seen (once, few, many), or a class if it is expanded.

D	size	V	J	DNA	CDR3
TRBD1	.	TRBV27	TRBJ2-2	TGTGCCAGCAGTTCCGGGACAGGCCTTTATATCACCGGGGAGCTGTTTTTT	CASSSGTGLYITGELFF
.	.	TRBV18	TRBJ2-5	TGTGCCAGCTCACCAGGCCTTGGGGAGACCCAGTACTTC	CASSPGLGETQYF
.	.	TRBV5-1	TRBJ1-1	TGCGCCAGCAGCTTGTCCGGGGGGGACACTGAAGCTTTCTTT	CASSLSGGDTEAFF
.	.	TRBV2	TRBJ1-2	TGTGCCAGCACCTCCGAACAGGGAATCGGAGGCTACACCTTC	CASTSEQGIGGYTF
.	few	TRBV19	TRBJ2-4	TGTGCCAGTAGTCCCCCTGGGGAGGCGAAAAACATTCAGTACTTC	CASSPPGEAKNIQYF
.	.	TRBV15	TRBJ2-1	TGTGCCACCAGCAGAGACAGGGGATGGGTCAATGAGCAGTTCTTC	CATSRDRGWVNEQFF
.	.	TRBV6-5	TRBJ1-5	TGTGCCAGCAGTACCCCTTCCATCCCCCAGCATTTT	CASSTPSIPQHF
TRBD1	.	TRBV15	TRBJ2-7	TGTGCCACCAGCAGAGATCGGGACAGATCCTACGAGCAGTACTTC	CATSRDRDRSYEQYF
.	.	TRBV4-1	TRBJ1-2	TGCGCCAGCAGCCAAGTCGGTGGGGTGGATGGCTACACCTTC	CASSQVGGVDGYTF
.	.	TRBV6-1	TRBJ2-7	TGTGCCTACGCTAACACAGGGATAAACTCCTACGAGCAGTACTTC	CAYANTGINSYEQYF
.	.	TRBV28	TRBJ1-4	TGTGCCAGCAGTCAACCGACAGGCTCTAATGAAAAACTGTTTTTT	CASSQPTGSNEKLFF
.	few	TRBV6-5	TRBJ1-6	TGTGCCAGCAGTTCCCTAGTGTCACCCCTCCACTTT	CASSSLVSPLHF
.	.	TRBV6-5	TRBJ1-2	TGTGCCAGCAGTTACTCCCGTAACTATGGCTACACCTTC	CASSYSRNYGYTF
.	.	TRBV10-3	TRBJ1-2	TGTGCCACAATATTAGGCCAGGCCAACTATGGCTACACCTTC	CATILGQANYGYTF
.	.	TRBV7-3	TRBJ1-2	TGTGCCAGCAGCTTAACCACCGGGGAAGGAGCAGGGGGCTACACCTTC	CASSLTTGEGAGGYTF
TRBD2	.	TRBV10-1	TRBJ2-7	TGCGCCAGCAGTGAGAGTCGAGGTAGCGGGAGTAACGAGCAGTACTTC	CASSESRGSGSNEQYF
TRBD1	.	TRBV5-1	TRBJ2-3	TGCGCCAGCAGCTTGGCTGGCAGGGGGCCAGATACGCAGTATTTT	CASSLAGRGPDTQYF
.	.	TRBV4-1	TRBJ2-3	TGCGCCAGCAGCCAACCGGCAGATACGCAGTATTTT	CASSQPADTQYF
.	.	TRBV2	TRBJ1-5	TGTGCCAGCAGTGAACAGGGGTTGGATCAGCCCCAGCATTTT	CASSEQGLDQPQHF
TRBD1	.	TRBV19	TRBJ2-1	TGTGCCAGTAGGGACAGGGGGAGCTCCTACAATGAGCAGTTCTTC	CASRDRGSSYNEQFF
TRBD1	.	TRBV29-1	TRBJ1-1	TGCAGCGTTGAACGATCCTACAGGGGGAACACTGAAGCTTTCTTT	CSVERSYRGNTEAFF
.	few	TRBV7-8	TRBJ1-4	TGTGCCAGCAGCTTCCAGGGCACTAATGAAAAACTGTTTTTT	CASSFQGTNEKLFF
.	.	TRBV5-1	TRBJ1-6	TGCGCCAGCAGCTTGGTGGGCTCCTCACCCCTCCACTTT	CASSLVGSSPLHF
TRBD2	.	TRBV19	TRBJ2-1	TGTGCCAGTAGTATAAGGGGAGCGGGAGCCGGTGAGCAGTTCTTC	CASSIRGAGAGEQFF
.	.	TRBV6-1	TRBJ2-7	TGTGCCAGCAGTGAACGGGCAGGGAGCTCCTACGAGCAGTACTTC	CASSERAGSSYEQYF
TRBD2	.	TRBV11-2	TRBJ2-4	TGTGCCAGCAGCTCAGGGACTAGCGGGAATAAACTAGCCAAAAACATTCAGTACTTC	CASSSGTSGNKLAKNIQYF
.	.	TRBV6-1	TRBJ2-3	TGTGCCAGCAGTGAATTTGGGGCTGGAACGCAGTATTTT	CASSEFGAGTQYF
.	.	TRBV27	TRBJ2-1	TGTGCCAGCAGGATCTGGAGTAGCATGGAGCAGTTCTTC	CASRIWSSMEQFF
.	.	TRBV2	TRBJ1-6	TGTGCCAGCAGTACCATGGGTAATTCACCCCTCCACTTT	CASSTMGNSPLHF
TRBD1	.	TRBV9	TRBJ2-1	TGTGCCAGCAGCCCCCGGACAGGGGTTTACAATGAGCAGTTCTTC	CASSPRTGVYNEQFF
.	once	TRBV2	TRBJ2-2	TGTGCCAGCAGTGAAGCGTCTAGTTCATCCGGGGAGCTGTTTTTT	CASSEASSSSGELFF
.	.	TRBV2	TRBJ1-1	TGTGCCAGCAGACCTGGGGGAAAGACTGAAGCTTTCTTT	CASRPGGKTEAFF
TRBD1	once	TRBV5-6	TRBJ1-2	TGTGCCAGCAGCTTACCGGGACAGGGGAACTATGGCTACACCTTC	CASSLPGQGNYGYTF
.	.	TRBV6-6	TRBJ2-6	TGTGCCAGCAGGGCAGGAATCTCTGGGGCCAACGTCCTGACTTTC	CASRAGISGANVLTF
TRBD1	.	TRBV2	TRBJ2-7	TGTGCCAGGACCCCTTACTCCGGGACAGGGAGCTCCTACGAGCAGTACTTC	CARTPYSGTGSSYEQYF
TRBD2	.	TRBV2	TRBJ2-1	TGTGCCAGCTTGAAGCGGGAGGGCCATGAGCAGTTCTTC	CASLKREGHEQFF
.	.	TRBV7-2	TRBJ2-7	TGTGCCAGCAGCTTAGGGCTTGGCGCTTACGAGCAGTACTTC	CASSLGLGAYEQYF
TRBD1	.	TRBV5-4	TRBJ1-1	TGTGCCAGCAGCCCCCCCCCGGGACAGGGGACCACTGAAGCTTTCTTT	CASSPPPGQGTTEAFF
.	.	TRBV7-2	TRBJ2-7	TGTGCCAGCAGCACGGGGGCTTTAAACTACGAGCAGTACTTC	CASSTGALNYEQYF
TRBD2	.	TRBV5-1	TRBJ2-3	TGCGCCAGCAGCTTCACCGGGACTAGCGGGAAAGAGGGTACGCAGTATTTT	CASSFTGTSGKEGTQYF
.	.	TRBV5-1	TRBJ1-5	TGCGCCAGCAGCTTTTACTCTGATAGCAATCAGCCCCAGCATTTT	CASSFYSDSNQPQHF